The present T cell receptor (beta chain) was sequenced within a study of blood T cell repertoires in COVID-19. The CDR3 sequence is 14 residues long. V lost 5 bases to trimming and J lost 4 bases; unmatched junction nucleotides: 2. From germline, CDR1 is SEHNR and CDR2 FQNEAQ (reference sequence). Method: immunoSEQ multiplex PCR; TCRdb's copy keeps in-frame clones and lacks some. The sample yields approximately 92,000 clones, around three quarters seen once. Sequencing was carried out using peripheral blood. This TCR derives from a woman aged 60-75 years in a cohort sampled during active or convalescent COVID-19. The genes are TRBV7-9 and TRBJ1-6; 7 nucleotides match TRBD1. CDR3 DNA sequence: TGTGCCAGCAGCGAACAGGGGTATAATTCACCCCTCCACTTT. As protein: CASSEQGYNSPLHF.